A single sample is the source of the 13 T cell receptor beta chains below, sequenced in a study of T cells in Graves' hyperthyroidism and ophthalmopathy (dated by TCRdb to the late 2010s). Libraries were prepared through multiplex PCR. The instrument given in TCRdb is Illumina HiSeq 2000. The TCR beta CDR3 regions were amplified from RNA transcripts. The TCR CDR3 was subjected to a first round of RT-PCR using the HTBI primer set and the Qiagen OneStep RT-PCR kit. TCRdb itself trimmed the public reads at Q25 with fastp, ran MiXCR and retained productive beta chains. Identical CDR3 proteins give one entry, which carries the most common genes and DNA. The sample yields 330,000 or so distinct CDR3 sequences; roughly 19% were counted once. In total, the top ten clones hold approximately 37% of the sample. The sample was blood. The receptors come from a man in his fifties with Graves' ophthalmopathy.

This clonotype has ten or more counts. The V gene is TRBV2, the J gene TRBJ1-1, with D possibly being TRBD1 (6 bases). CDR3 length equals 14 residues. Germline CDR1 is SNHLY and CDR2 is FYNNEI. Trimming took off 6 bases at V and 6 bases at J, with 17 bases between the two ends. The CDR3 nucleotides are TGTGCCAGCAGGGGGGGCACCGAGGGCGCTGAAGCTTTCTTT. This gives the protein CASRGGTEGAEAFF.

This chain uses TRBV13 with TRBJ2-2, with unresolved D. The CDR3 is made up of 13 amino acids. In germline, CDR1 is PRHDT, CDR2 FYEKMQ (reference sequence). V dropped 6 bases and J dropped 8 bases, with 13 bases sitting between them. CDR3 nucleotides: TGTGCCAGCAGGACGGGTGGGTCAGGGGAGCTGTTTTTT. Protein sequence: CASRTGGSGELFF.

This clonotype was picked up many times. The J gene is TRBJ2-1, the V gene TRBV7-8; D not certain. The V end lost 5 bases, the J end lost 8 bases, and 10 bases lay between the germline ends. This CDR3 region has 12 residues. From germline, CDR1 is SGHVS and CDR2 FQNEAQ. The CDR3 coding sequence is TGTGCCAGCAGCCCACGACGCGATGAGCAGTTCTTC. Translation gives CASSPRRDEQFF.

This clonotype was picked up many times. Relative to the germline gene, one junction end is altered; a read error may explain this. The chain uses TRBV18 and TRBJ2-7; 7 bases match TRBD2. Germline CDR1 is KGHSH and CDR2 is LQKENI. There are 12 residues in the CDR3. In DNA, the CDR3 is TGTGCCAGCACGACTAGCTCCAACGAGCAGTACTTC. This gives the protein CASTTSSNEQYF.

This clonotype was seen a handful of times. The chain combines TRBV12-3 or TRBV12-4 with TRBJ2-7; weak D call: TRBD2 (6 bases). The CDR3 spans 14 residues. Deletions cut 6 bases from V and 5 bases from J, with 17 bases between. The DNA of the CDR3 is TGTGCCAGCAGGCCCGGGCGGGGAATAAACGAGCAGTACTTC. Translating gives CASRPGRGINEQYF.

Turning to this clonotype: A junction end diverges from the germline sequence, so it may reflect a read error. The rearrangement joins TRBV4-1 to TRBJ2-6; no clear D gene. The germline V gene encodes CDR1 MGHRA and CDR2 YSYEKL. The CDR3 runs 16 residues. For the CDR3, the DNA is TGCGTCAGCAGCCAAGGCGGCAACTCTGGGGCCAACGTCCTGACTTTC. As protein: CVSSQGGNSGANVLTF.

The chain carries TRBV6-1 and TRBJ1-5, with 8 bases aligning to TRBD1. Germline CDR1 and CDR2: MNHNS and SASEGT. The V and J ends lost 7 bases and 6 bases, in that order; junction bases with no gene match: 11. The CDR3 has 15 residues. CDR3 amino acids: CASTLGQARGQPQHF. The CDR3 nucleotides are TGTGCCAGCACCCTGGGACAGGCCAGGGGTCAGCCCCAGCATTTT.

This clonotype was seen repeatedly, ten times or more. The gene calls are TRBV3-1 and TRBJ2-7; the D call may be TRBD1 or TRBD2 (5 bases each). This CDR3 spans 14 amino acids. Germline assignment: CDR1 LGHDT and CDR2 YNNKEL (reference sequence). Trimming pared 5 bases from V and 3 bases from J, leaving 14 bases between. The CDR3 loop is CASSGGFGGYEQYF. The DNA of the CDR3 is TGTGCCAGCAGCGGCGGTTTTGGGGGCTACGAGCAGTACTTC.

The gene calls are TRBV6-1 and TRBJ1-5; the D is unclear. V dropped 11 bases and J dropped 4 bases, with 18 bases sitting between them. The CDR3 has 14 residues. Germline-derived CDR1 and CDR2 are MNHNS and SASEGT. CDR3: CAAHFQMGNQPQHF. For the CDR3, the DNA is TGTGCCGCACACTTTCAAATGGGGAATCAGCCCCAGCATTTT.

This clonotype was seen repeatedly, ten times or more. The chain joins TRBV24-1 to TRBJ2-1, with 15 nucleotides matching TRBD2. The V segment lost 4 bases and the J segment 8 bases; nucleotides outside the gene matches: 8. The CDR3 consists of 17 residues. Germline values: CDR1 KGHDR, CDR2 SFDVKD. This CDR3 reads CATSETGTSGRMDEQFF. The CDR3, as DNA: TGTGCCACCAGTGAAACAGGGACTAGCGGGAGGATGGATGAGCAGTTCTTC.

This clonotype has only a few counts. This sequence joins TRBV28 and TRBJ1-1; perhaps TRBD1 as D (6 bases). CDR1 MDHEN and CDR2 SYDVKM come from the germline V gene. V was trimmed by 6 bases and J by 0 bases, leaving 11 bases between them. There are 14 residues in the CDR3. This CDR3 reads CASRKTGLNTEAFF. The CDR3 nucleotides are TGTGCCAGCAGAAAGACAGGTTTGAACACTGAAGCTTTCTTT.

The rearrangement uses TRBV9 and TRBJ2-3, with TRBD2 identical over 8 bases. V shed 2 bases, J shed 6 bases, and the junction held 5 bases outside the gene matches. The germline gives CDR1 SGDLS, CDR2 YYNGEE. This CDR3 has 14 amino acids. In DNA, the CDR3 is TGTGCCAGCAGCGTTTCGGGAGGGCAGGATACGCAGTATTTT. This codes for CASSVSGGQDTQYF. Combining the CDR3 with reference TRBV9 and TRBJ2-3 gives the whole variable domain DSGVTQTPKHLITATGQRVTLRCSPRSGDLSVYWYQQSLDQGLQFLIQYYNGEERAKGNILERFSAQQFPDLHSELNLSSLELGDSALYFCASSVSGGQDTQYFGPGTRLTVL.

This chain links TRBV4-1 with TRBJ2-3; D is uncertain. V gave up 0 bases and J gave up 1 base, with 5 bases separating them. Germline CDR1 and CDR2: MGHRA and YSYEKL. The CDR3 is 14 residues long. The CDR3 is CASSQEAGTDTQYF. DNA for the CDR3: TGCGCCAGCAGCCAAGAGGCGGGCACAGATACGCAGTATTTT.